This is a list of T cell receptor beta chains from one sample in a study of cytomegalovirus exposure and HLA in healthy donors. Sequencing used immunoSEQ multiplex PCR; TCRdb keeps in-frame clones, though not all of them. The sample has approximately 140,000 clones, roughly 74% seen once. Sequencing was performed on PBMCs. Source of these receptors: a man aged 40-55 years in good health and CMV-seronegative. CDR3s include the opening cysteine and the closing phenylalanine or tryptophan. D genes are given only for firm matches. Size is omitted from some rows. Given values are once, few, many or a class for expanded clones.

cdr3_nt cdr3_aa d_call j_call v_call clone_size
TGTGCCAGCAGTTACGGGCAGCTGAACACTGAAGCTTTCTTT CASSYGQLNTEAFF NA TRBJ1-1 TRBV6-5 NA
TGTGCCAGCAGGGACAGGGTCCAGACCCAGTACTTC CASRDRVQTQYF TRBD1 TRBJ2-5 TRBV2 NA
TGTGCCAGCAGTGACCGGGACAGCTACTCTGGGGCCAACGTCCTGACTTTC CASSDRDSYSGANVLTF TRBD1 TRBJ2-6 TRBV2 NA
TGTGCCAGCAGCGTAGATGCGGGCCTTAATTCACCCCTCCACTTT CASSVDAGLNSPLHF NA TRBJ1-6 TRBV9 NA
TGTGCCAGCGGGGGACAGGGGGACGAGCAGTACTTC CASGGQGDEQYF TRBD1 TRBJ2-7 TRBV9 NA
TGCGCCAGCAGCTTCGGACAGAGCTCCTACAATGAGCAGTTCTTC CASSFGQSSYNEQFF NA TRBJ2-1 TRBV5-1 NA
TGTGCCAGCAGCGGTACCGCGGGGGGCGTTGAGACCCAGTACTTC CASSGTAGGVETQYF TRBD2 TRBJ2-5 TRBV9 few
TGTGCCAGCAGCCAGACAGGGGCTGAAGCTTTCTTT CASSQTGAEAFF TRBD1 TRBJ1-1 TRBV7-3 NA
TGCGCCAGCAGCTTGGGGAGTCGAGTTCAAGGCTACACCTTC CASSLGSRVQGYTF NA TRBJ1-2 TRBV5-1 once
TGTGCCAGCAGTAACAGGAACCCCTACAATGAGCAGTTCTTC CASSNRNPYNEQFF NA TRBJ2-1 TRBV6-5 few
TGCAGCGTTGAAGGCGGGGGAAATACGCAGTATTTT CSVEGGGNTQYF TRBD2 TRBJ2-3 TRBV29-1 NA
TGCGCCAGCAGCTTGTCCTCCCATTCTACAGGGGGGAAGCAGTACTTC CASSLSSHSTGGKQYF TRBD1 TRBJ2-5 TRBV5-1 NA
TGCAGCGTTGCCAGGGGTCAAATCACAGATACGCAGTATTTT CSVARGQITDTQYF NA TRBJ2-3 TRBV29-1 NA
TGTGCCAGCAGGCTAGGGACAGTAACTGGAAACACCATATATTTT CASRLGTVTGNTIYF TRBD1 TRBJ1-3 TRBV6-5 NA
TGCGCCAGCAGCCGGGGACAGGGGAGTGAAAAACTGTTTTTT CASSRGQGSEKLFF TRBD1 TRBJ1-4 TRBV4-1 NA
TGTGCCAGCAGTTTACAGGGTATGAACACTGAAGCTTTCTTT CASSLQGMNTEAFF NA TRBJ1-1 TRBV27 few
TGTGCCAGCAGCTTGTACGGAACGGAGATGACTAATGAAAAACTGTTTTTT CASSLYGTEMTNEKLFF NA TRBJ1-4 TRBV5-6 NA
TGTGCCAGCAGTGACGGGGCGGGGGCAGATACGCAGTATTTT CASSDGAGADTQYF TRBD2 TRBJ2-3 TRBV6-4 NA
TGTGCCAGCAGTTTATCGGCAGGGGGCTCCTCTAACTATGGCTACACCTTC CASSLSAGGSSNYGYTF TRBD1 TRBJ1-2 TRBV27 once
TGTGCTAGTGGTTTGGGACAGGGGATGTACGATGAGCAGTTCTTC CASGLGQGMYDEQFF TRBD1 TRBJ2-1 TRBV12-5 NA
TGTGCCAGCAGCTTGGTGTCGGGGTTGTCCTATGGCTACACCTTC CASSLVSGLSYGYTF NA TRBJ1-2 TRBV5-8 NA
TGTGCCAGCAGTGGCCGCGAGGGGGGGCGCAATGAGCAGTTCTTC CASSGREGGRNEQFF NA TRBJ2-1 TRBV6-1 once
TGTGCCAGCAGTGAGAGGGACAGGGGTATCAATCAGCCCCAGCATTTT CASSERDRGINQPQHF TRBD1 TRBJ1-5 TRBV2 once
TGTGCCAGCAGCGCTCTACAGGGTAGGGAGACCCAGTACTTC CASSALQGRETQYF NA TRBJ2-5 TRBV9 NA
TGTGCCAGCAGCCTCCAGGGGGGAAGCACAGATACGCAGTATTTT CASSLQGGSTDTQYF NA TRBJ2-3 TRBV7-8 NA
TGTGCCAGCAGCCCCGCGGCAGCTCACAATGAGCAGTTCTTC CASSPAAAHNEQFF NA TRBJ2-1 TRBV7-2 NA
TGCGCCAGCAGTGAGCTGGGGGCGAACTATGGTAGTGGCTACACCTTC CASSELGANYGSGYTF NA TRBJ1-2 TRBV10-2 NA
TGTGCCAGCAAGAGGAATCAGCCCCAGCATTTT CASKRNQPQHF NA TRBJ1-5 TRBV28 NA
TGTGCCAGCAGCCAGGTGCCGGGACTAGCGGGGGCGCGGGGAGAGACCCAGTACTTC CASSQVPGLAGARGETQYF TRBD2 TRBJ2-5 TRBV4-2 once
TGCGCCAGCAGCCAAGATGCAGGGATAGGGAACACTGAAGCTTTCTTT CASSQDAGIGNTEAFF NA TRBJ1-1 TRBV4-3 NA
TGTGCCAGCAGCTTGGGTTCTGGGGCCCCGAACACTGAAGCTTTCTTT CASSLGSGAPNTEAFF NA TRBJ1-1 TRBV7-9 once
TGTGCCAGCAGCGCGCGGGGGGCTGCCACAGATACGCAGTATTTT CASSARGAATDTQYF TRBD2 TRBJ2-3 TRBV5-4 NA
TGCGCCAGCAGCCAAGATGGGGACAGAAACTATGGCTACACCTTC CASSQDGDRNYGYTF TRBD1 TRBJ1-2 TRBV4-1 NA
TGTGCCAGCAGCCAAGCTGAGGGGGGGCTCACAGATACGCAGTATTTT CASSQAEGGLTDTQYF NA TRBJ2-3 TRBV4-2 NA
TGCGCCAGCAGTCGCGAGAGTCAGCCCCAGCATTTT CASSRESQPQHF NA TRBJ1-5 TRBV10-2 NA
TGTGCCAGCAGTACACGACAGGGGTTTCGTCAGCCCCAGCATTTT CASSTRQGFRQPQHF TRBD1 TRBJ1-5 TRBV27 NA
TGTGCCAGCAGCTTCAGGGCCGAGTACAATGAGCAGTTCTTC CASSFRAEYNEQFF NA TRBJ2-1 TRBV7-9 few
TGTGCCAGCAGTGATATCTACAGGGGGCGGGCCTACGAGCAGTACTTC CASSDIYRGRAYEQYF TRBD1 TRBJ2-7 TRBV25-1 NA
TGTGCCAGTGGATGGGGGGATAGCAATCAGCCCCAGCATTTT CASGWGDSNQPQHF NA TRBJ1-5 TRBV19 NA